Listed below are T cell receptor beta chains from one sample, sequenced in a study of T cell changes during pregnancy in multiple sclerosis. Generated by immunoSEQ multiplex PCR, the TCRdb table keeps only in-frame clones and is missing some. The sample lists about 44,000 clones, 89% occurring once. The specimen comprised CD4+ T cells from peripheral blood mononuclear cells, sampled after pregnancy. The receptors originated from a female donor with multiple sclerosis, enrolled in a pregnancy study. The CDR3 runs from the conserved cysteine through the conserved F or W. Fields, in order: J gene, clone size, V gene, D gene, CDR3 protein, CDR3 DNA. The D gene is left open where the match is weak. Some rows have no size entry. The others give once, few or many, or a class for an expanded clone.

TRBJ2-3,few,TRBV10-3,TRBD1,CAISLGTGRDTQYF,TGTGCCATCAGCCTTGGGACAGGGCGAGATACGCAGTATTTT
TRBJ1-1,NA,TRBV2,TRBD1,CASRVGGDAEAFF,TGTGCCAGCAGGGTAGGGGGCGACGCTGAAGCTTTCTTT
TRBJ2-3,once,TRBV5-4,TRBD2,CASSSYLAGGSTDTQYF,TGTGCCAGCAGCTCCTACTTAGCGGGAGGGAGCACAGATACGCAGTATTTT
TRBJ2-1,NA,TRBV9,TRBD2,CASDGTSGRHRNEQFF,TGTGCCAGCGATGGGACTAGCGGGAGGCACCGGAATGAGCAGTTCTTC
TRBJ2-1,NA,TRBV5-1,TRBD1,CASSPGGRDNEQFF,TGCGCCAGCAGCCCAGGGGGCAGGGACAATGAGCAGTTCTTC
TRBJ1-4,NA,TRBV7-2,NA,CASSFGGGGVQEKLFF,TGTGCCAGCAGCTTCGGGGGAGGGGGGGTGCAAGAAAAACTGTTTTTT
TRBJ1-2,NA,TRBV28,TRBD1,CATHPSDRGQGGYTF,TGTGCCACCCACCCCTCGGACAGGGGGCAGGGTGGCTACACCTTC
TRBJ1-1,NA,TRBV19,NA,CATTLWGGENTEAFF,TGTGCCACTACCCTGTGGGGAGGGGAGAACACTGAAGCTTTCTTT
TRBJ2-2,NA,TRBV29-1,NA,CSVVGGTPNTGELFF,TGCAGCGTTGTTGGGGGGACCCCGAACACCGGGGAGCTGTTTTTT
TRBJ1-4,NA,TRBV28,TRBD1,CASSLLTGAEKLFF,TGTGCCAGCAGTTTACTGACAGGGGCGGAAAAACTGTTTTTT
TRBJ2-7,few,TRBV29-1,TRBD1,CSVRWTGGGEQYF,TGCAGCGTGCGGTGGACAGGGGGCGGCGAGCAGTACTTC
TRBJ2-7,NA,TRBV7-2,TRBD2,CASSRTSGSSYEQYF,TGTGCCAGCAGCCGGACTAGCGGGAGCTCCTACGAGCAGTACTTC
TRBJ2-7,NA,TRBV6-1,NA,CASTREYEQYF,TGTGCCAGCACCAGGGAATACGAGCAGTACTTC
TRBJ2-2,NA,TRBV6-5,NA,CASSSDSFLNTGELFF,TGTGCCAGCAGTTCGGACAGTTTTTTGAACACCGGGGAGCTGTTTTTT
TRBJ2-3,NA,TRBV5-1,TRBD1,CASSQQGTDTQYF,TGCGCCAGCTCCCAACAGGGGACAGATACGCAGTATTTT
TRBJ2-1,NA,TRBV27,NA,CASSQQGTPYYNEQFF,TGTGCCAGCAGTCAACAGGGTACCCCCTACTACAATGAGCAGTTCTTC
TRBJ2-2,once,TRBV19,TRBD1,CASSWTGDTGELFF,TGTGCCAGTAGTTGGACAGGGGACACCGGGGAGCTGTTTTTT
TRBJ1-4,NA,TRBV28,TRBD1,CASSTGGRATNEKLFF,TGTGCCAGCTCGACAGGGGGCAGGGCAACTAATGAAAAACTGTTTTTT
TRBJ2-7,NA,TRBV19,NA,CASSTSRRGGAYEQYF,TGTGCCAGTAGCACCTCGCGCAGGGGAGGGGCCTACGAGCAGTACTTC
TRBJ2-1,few,TRBV28,TRBD1,CASRRTGYEQFF,TGTGCCAGCAGACGGACAGGGTATGAGCAGTTCTTC
TRBJ2-5,NA,TRBV27,NA,CASSTLALWGEATQYF,TGTGCCAGCAGCACTTTGGCTCTCTGGGGCGAGGCGACCCAGTACTTC
TRBJ1-2,once,TRBV5-1,NA,CASSLDADGNGYTF,TGCGCCAGCAGCTTGGACGCGGACGGGAATGGCTACACCTTC
TRBJ2-7,NA,TRBV4-1,TRBD1,CASSSGQATSYEQYF,TGCGCCAGCAGCTCAGGACAGGCAACCTCCTACGAGCAGTACTTC
TRBJ2-1,once,TRBV7-2,NA,CASSLRRVNEQFF,TGTGCCAGCAGCTTACGCAGGGTCAATGAGCAGTTCTTC
TRBJ1-2,NA,TRBV5-4,TRBD1,CASSLGGQGGGYTF,TGTGCCAGCAGCTTGGGGGGACAGGGCGGAGGCTACACCTTC
TRBJ1-3,few,TRBV9,NA,CASSVASGSSGNTIYF,TGTGCCAGCAGCGTAGCGTCCGGGAGCTCTGGAAACACCATATATTTT
TRBJ2-7,NA,TRBV12-5,TRBD2,CASGLARGVGNYEQYF,TGTGCTAGTGGTTTGGCCCGGGGGGTGGGTAACTACGAGCAGTACTTC
TRBJ2-1,NA,TRBV18,NA,CASSPRGSEQFF,TGTGCCAGCTCACCAAGGGGGAGTGAGCAGTTCTTC
TRBJ1-5,NA,TRBV28,NA,CASSFWGDSNQPQHF,TGTGCCAGCAGTTTCTGGGGGGACAGCAATCAGCCCCAGCATTTT
TRBJ2-1,few,TRBV9,TRBD1,CASSVSQGAPNEQFF,TGTGCCAGCAGCGTCTCCCAGGGGGCGCCAAATGAGCAGTTCTTC
TRBJ1-3,NA,TRBV5-1,TRBD1,CASSPEGAGGNTIYF,TGCGCCAGCAGCCCGGAGGGGGCTGGTGGAAACACCATATATTTT
TRBJ2-7,NA,TRBV6-5,NA,CASSTPTQFYEQYF,TGTGCCAGCAGTACCCCGACACAATTCTACGAGCAGTACTTC
TRBJ1-1,NA,TRBV6-5,NA,CASRPPGQNTEAFF,TGTGCCAGCAGGCCTCCGGGACAGAACACTGAAGCTTTCTTT
TRBJ2-1,NA,TRBV20-1,NA,CSATPLNEQFF,TGCAGTGCTACTCCCTTGAATGAGCAGTTCTTC
TRBJ1-1,NA,TRBV30,TRBD1,CAWKGRTGAHGTEAFF,TGTGCCTGGAAAGGCAGGACAGGGGCTCACGGCACTGAAGCTTTCTTT
TRBJ2-1,once,TRBV5-6,NA,CASSLGLKLNNEQFF,TGTGCCAGCAGCTTGGGTCTAAAACTTAACAATGAGCAGTTCTTC
TRBJ2-3,NA,TRBV19,TRBD2,CASSAQTSGRGVGTDTQYF,TGTGCCAGTAGTGCTCAAACTAGCGGGAGGGGAGTGGGCACAGATACGCAGTATTTT
TRBJ1-2,NA,TRBV4-3,NA,CASSPHHGEANYGYTF,TGCGCCAGCAGCCCCCACCACGGTGAAGCTAACTATGGCTACACCTTC
TRBJ2-1,NA,TRBV2,NA,CASTEPGVHEQFF,TGTGCCAGCACCGAGCCAGGGGTCCATGAGCAGTTCTTC
TRBJ2-3,NA,TRBV27,TRBD2,CASSFPGGKNSGRADTQYF,TGTGCCAGCAGTTTCCCTGGGGGTAAAAATAGCGGGAGGGCAGATACGCAGTATTTT
TRBJ2-3,NA,TRBV19,NA,CASSIMGQATDTQYF,TGTGCCAGTAGTATCATGGGGCAGGCCACAGATACGCAGTATTTT
TRBJ1-3,NA,TRBV19,TRBD1,CASSLTEGQGQGNTIYF,TGTGCCAGTAGTCTAACCGAGGGACAGGGGCAAGGAAACACCATATATTTT
TRBJ2-7,NA,TRBV6-5,NA,CASNDYYEQYF,TGTGCCAGCAACGACTACTACGAGCAGTACTTC
TRBJ2-1,NA,TRBV6-1,NA,CASSERPAGTYNEQFF,TGTGCCAGCAGTGAAAGGCCAGCGGGCACCTACAATGAGCAGTTCTTC
TRBJ2-7,NA,TRBV25-1,TRBD1,CASRETGDDEQYF,TGTGCCAGCAGGGAGACAGGGGACGACGAGCAGTACTTC
TRBJ1-1,NA,TRBV2,NA,CAGQANAEAFF,TGTGCCGGTCAGGCCAACGCTGAAGCTTTCTTT
TRBJ1-3,NA,TRBV2,NA,CASSRRTVSGNTIYF,TGTGCCAGCAGCCGCCGGACAGTCTCTGGAAACACCATATATTTT
TRBJ2-7,NA,TRBV19,NA,CASSIFDRRISYEQYF,TGTGCCAGTAGTATATTCGACAGGAGGATCTCCTACGAGCAGTACTTC
TRBJ2-3,NA,TRBV5-1,TRBD2,CASSARLAGDTDTQYF,TGCGCCAGCAGCGCCAGACTAGCGGGAGACACAGATACGCAGTATTTT
TRBJ1-2,NA,TRBV7-3,NA,CASSLDHNYGHTF,TGTGCCAGCAGCTTGGATCACAACTATGGCCACACCTTC
TRBJ2-1,once,TRBV7-8,NA,CASSRGNEQFF,TGTGCCAGCAGCCGCGGGAATGAGCAGTTCTTC
TRBJ1-1,NA,TRBV25-1,NA,CASSVTGMNTEAFF,TGTGCCAGCAGCGTTACAGGGATGAACACTGAAGCTTTCTTT
TRBJ2-1,NA,TRBV18,TRBD1,CASSPRDSFSGYEQFF,TGTGCCAGCTCACCCCGGGACAGTTTCTCGGGGTATGAGCAGTTCTTC
TRBJ1-1,NA,TRBV29-1,NA,CSAQWREPTRGEAFF,TGCAGCGCCCAATGGCGGGAGCCTACGCGGGGTGAAGCTTTCTTT
TRBJ2-5,NA,TRBV6-5,NA,CASRQTSGKETQYF,TGTGCCAGCAGGCAGACTAGTGGCAAAGAGACCCAGTACTTC
TRBJ1-1,once,TRBV5-1,NA,CASSLLTDVEAFF,TGCGCCAGCAGCTTGTTAACAGATGTTGAAGCTTTCTTT
TRBJ2-5,NA,TRBV12-5,TRBD1,CASATDRAEETQYF,TGTGCTAGTGCCACGGACAGGGCTGAAGAGACCCAGTACTTC